This T cell receptor (beta chain) is drawn from a study of T cells in Graves' hyperthyroidism and ophthalmopathy. General study findings and limits: Before onset, by a median of approximately 6.8 months, the model predicted ophthalmopathy.

The CDR3 has 12 residues. V lost 7 bases and J lost 2, with 6 bases in between. In germline, CDR1 is ENHRY, CDR2 SYGVKD. TCR beta CDR3 regions were amplified from RNA transcripts. When the TCR CDR3 underwent first-round RT-PCR, the HTBI primer set was used. A single record per CDR3 protein comes from TCRdb applying MiXCR to the multiplex PCR reads. The table includes some 770,000 distinct CDR3 sequences, 16% detected once. This clonotype occurred many times. The antigen remains unidentified. Patients aged 18 to 65 had newly diagnosed hyperthyroidism that had lasted under 2 months. This TCR derives from a man between 18 and 29 years old with Graves' hyperthyroidism. The sample consisted of blood. The chain links TRBV10-3 to TRBJ1-3; no clear D gene. CDR3 protein: CAIKRAGNTIYF. The CDR3, as DNA: TGTGCCATCAAAAGAGCTGGAAACACCATATATTTT.